One sample yielded the 23 T cell receptor beta chains listed below, sequenced in a study of cytomegalovirus exposure and HLA in healthy donors (dated by TCRdb to about 2017). The library was obtained by the immunoSEQ multiplex PCR assay. A mixture of 60 forward primers for TCR Vbeta segments and 13 reverse primers for TCR Jbeta segments was used in the multiplex PCR. TCRdb mirrors the immuneACCESS table, restricted to in-frame sequences. Some clones are absent from its copies; in checked studies, under half trace to an unresolved V gene, and the reason for the others is unknown. This sample lists roughly 190,000 clones; over 70% were detected once. The ten largest clonotypes hold less than 2% of the sample. Sequencing input: PBMCs. The receptors were sampled from a woman under 30 in good health and CMV-seronegative.

This clone occurred a few times. The chain uses TRBV27 and TRBJ1-5; TRBD1 agrees at 8 bases. Germline CDR1 reads MNHEY; CDR2 reads SMNVEV (reference sequence). The CDR3 totals 15 residues. The J segment lost 6 bases and the V segment lost 5 bases, leaving 9 bases of the junction unmatched. CDR3 region: CASSRTGSEGQPQHF. CDR3 DNA sequence: TGTGCCAGCAGTCGGACAGGGTCGGAAGGTCAGCCCCAGCATTTT.

This chain joins TRBV19 and TRBJ2-1; 9 bases agree with TRBD2. The CDR3 has 15 amino acids. The V gene end was trimmed by 3 bases and the J gene end by 7 bases; junction bases not matched to a gene: 7. Germline CDR1 LNHDA, CDR2 SQIVND (reference sequence). The CDR3 spells CASSIRLADGNEQFF. CDR3 nucleotide sequence: TGTGCCAGTAGTATCAGACTAGCGGACGGGAATGAGCAGTTCTTC.

CDR3 sequence: CATSRGQGVYEKLFF. The CDR3 nucleotides read TGTGCCACCAGCAGAGGACAGGGGGTTTATGAAAAACTGTTTTTT. The rearrangement joins TRBV15 to TRBJ1-4, with 9 positions matching TRBD1. The CDR3 covers 15 residues. Germline-derived CDR1 and CDR2 are LNHNV and YYDKDF (reference sequence). V was pared by 1 base and J by 6 bases, with 3 bases of the junction left unmatched.

The genes are TRBV4-1 and TRBJ1-3; D is perhaps TRBD1 (6 bases). This CDR3 has 15 residues. The V gene lost 1 base and the J gene lost 2 bases, with 9 bases spanning the gap. In germline, CDR1 is MGHRA, CDR2 YSYEKL. CDR3 coding DNA: TGCGCCAGCAGCCAAGTCGGGACAACTGGAAACACCATATATTTT. Translating it yields CASSQVGTTGNTIYF.

This chain connects TRBV19 to TRBJ2-7; maybe TRBD1 (7 bases). The CDR3 has 15 residues. The germline V and J ends were trimmed by 3 bases and 6 bases, with 18 bases remaining between them. CDR1 LNHDA and CDR2 SQIVND come from the germline V gene (reference sequence). The CDR3, as DNA: TGTGCCAGTAGTATTGGAGGTTACAGGGGAGGCGAGCAGTACTTC. Its translation is CASSIGGYRGGEQYF.

The CDR3 sequence: CASSQVGTAAYEQYF. The CDR3, as DNA: TGCGCCAGCAGCCAGGTGGGGACAGCCGCCTACGAGCAGTACTTC. This chain links TRBV4-1 with TRBJ2-7, with TRBD1 identical over 7 bases. Germline CDR1 MGHRA, CDR2 YSYEKL. The length of the CDR3 is 15 residues. V was pared by 3 bases and J by 2 bases, with 7 bases of the junction left unmatched.

V gene TRBV9 combines with J gene TRBJ1-2; the match to TRBD1 covers 7 bases. With V trimmed by 4 bases and J by 4 bases, 16 bases remained unmatched. The germline CDR1 and CDR2 sequences are SGDLS and YYNGEE. CDR3 size: 17 residues. The CDR3 sequence: CASSPLESGQSAYGYTF. In DNA form, the CDR3 reads TGTGCCAGCAGCCCCCTTGAATCGGGACAGAGCGCCTATGGCTACACCTTC.

The V gene is TRBV28, the J gene TRBJ2-7; 7 bases are shared with TRBD1. CDR3 length: 11 residues. Germline V gene lookup returns CDR1 MDHEN and CDR2 SYDVKM. V lost 8 bases and J lost 2; bases outside the gene matches: 0. The CDR3 nucleotides read TGTGCCAGCGGGACAGCCTACGAGCAGTACTTC. As protein: CASGTAYEQYF.

J is TRBJ1-1 and V is TRBV2; D uncertain. The CDR3 totals 11 residues. With 3 bases removed from V and 8 bases from J, the gap between germline ends came to 7 bases. Looked up from germline, CDR1 is SNHLY and CDR2 is FYNNEI. The CDR3 coding sequence is TGTGCCAGCAGTGATCGACTAGAAGCTTTCTTT. It encodes CASSDRLEAFF.

This clone was counted only a few times. The V gene is TRBV28, the J gene TRBJ2-3, with 11 bases lining up with TRBD2. This CDR3 comprises 15 residues. Germline lookup yields CDR1 MDHEN and CDR2 SYDVKM. V shed 7 bases, J shed 4 bases, and the junction held 7 bases outside the gene matches. The CDR3 sequence: CASTISGRAPDTQYF. CDR3 in DNA: TGTGCCAGCACCATTAGCGGGAGGGCCCCAGATACGCAGTATTTT.

The chain couples TRBV4-2 to TRBJ1-6; 8 bases fit TRBD1. This CDR3 is built from 17 residues. Germline assignment: CDR1 LGHNA and CDR2 YNFKEQ. With 2 bases clipped from V and 6 bases from J, the junction kept 9 bases outside the gene matches. Here the CDR3 reads CASSQTPQGAGNSPLHF. In DNA form, the CDR3 reads TGTGCCAGCAGCCAAACCCCCCAGGGGGCAGGTAATTCACCCCTCCACTTT.

This rearrangement joins TRBV2 to TRBJ2-2; 10 bases map to TRBD2. Germline-derived CDR1 and CDR2 are SNHLY and FYNNEI. The CDR3 runs to 15 residues. J was trimmed by 7 bases and V by 2 bases; bases with no gene match: 4. Here the CDR3 reads CASSETSGMVGELFF. The CDR3, as DNA: TGTGCCAGCAGTGAAACTAGCGGGATGGTCGGGGAGCTGTTTTTT.

Details on this clone: Other DNA sequences in this specimen translate into the identical CDR3. The chain recombines TRBV30 with TRBJ2-5, with TRBD2 identical over 10 bases. The J call is in doubt because the DNA end fits TRBJ2-7 better. The CDR3 contains 12 residues. Germline-derived CDR1 and CDR2 are GTSNPN and SVGIG (reference sequence). In DNA, the CDR3 is TGTGCCTGGACTAGCGGGGGCTACGAGCAGTACTTC. Translated: CAWTSGGYEQYF.

This clone is a singleton in its sample. The chain is built from TRBV7-8 and TRBJ1-3, with D perhaps matching TRBD1 (6 bases). The ends were cut back, 3 bases at V and 3 bases at J, with 12 bases in the middle. This CDR3 is 15 amino acids long. Germline V gene sequence: CDR1 SGHVS, CDR2 FQNEAQ. The CDR3: CASSFVGGVGNTIYF. The CDR3 DNA follows: TGTGCCAGCAGCTTTGTAGGGGGGGTTGGAAACACCATATATTTT.

The V gene is TRBV7-6, the J gene TRBJ2-1; D is possibly TRBD1 (6 bases). V was clipped by 0 bases and J by 8 bases, with 11 bases between them. This CDR3 region has 14 residues. From germline, CDR1 is SGHVS and CDR2 FNYEAQ. The CDR3 reads CASSLASRGYEQFF. DNA of the CDR3: TGTGCCAGCAGCTTAGCTTCCAGGGGATATGAGCAGTTCTTC.

The J gene is TRBJ1-4, the V gene TRBV11-1, with D tentatively TRBD1 (6 bases). Per germline, CDR1 SGHAT and CDR2 FQDESV (reference sequence). V was pared by 1 base and J by 8 bases, with 17 bases between. The length of the CDR3 is 16 residues. CDR3 region: CASSLVVGGAREKLFF. The CDR3 region has the DNA TGTGCCAGCAGCTTAGTGGTGGGGGGGGCTCGGGAAAAACTGTTTTTT.

The V gene is TRBV5-1, the J gene TRBJ1-4; TRBD1 aligns across 7 bases. Per germline, CDR1 SGHRS and CDR2 YFSETQ. This CDR3 is 14 amino acids long. The V and J ends lost 4 bases and 3 bases, in that order; junction bases with no gene match: 3. The CDR3 DNA reads as TGCGCCAGCAGCAGGGGACAGTCTAATGAAAAACTGTTTTTT. Its translation: CASSRGQSNEKLFF.

The V call is TRBV6-6, the J call TRBJ2-7, with 9 bases fitting TRBD1. V trimming: 6 bases; J trimming: 0 bases; junction bases outside the gene matches: 3. Germline V gene lookup returns CDR1 MNHNY and CDR2 SVGAGI (reference sequence). This CDR3 has 14 amino acids. The CDR3 loop is CASRGQGYSYEQYF. CDR3 sequence (DNA): TGTGCCAGCAGGGGACAGGGATACTCCTACGAGCAGTACTTC.

The chain has TRBV15 and TRBJ1-5; D is undetermined. The ends were cut back, 1 base at V and 7 bases at J, with 14 bases in the middle. The CDR3 length is 15 residues. Germline CDR1 and CDR2: LNHNV and YYDKDF (reference sequence). CDR3 in DNA: TGTGCCACCAGCAGAGTCCCGGCGCGAGGGCAGCCCCAGCATTTT. Translating gives CATSRVPARGQPQHF.

This clone was found a few times. The chain recombines TRBV4-2 with TRBJ1-5, with a tentative D call TRBD1 (5 bases). Trimming removed 3 bases at V and 8 bases at J, with 17 bases between. CDR3 size: 15 residues. Germline-derived CDR1 and CDR2 are LGHNA and YNFKEQ. The CDR3 loop is CASSQGGRGEEPQHF. DNA of the CDR3: TGTGCCAGCAGCCAGGGGGGAAGGGGTGAGGAGCCCCAGCATTTT.

The V and J genes are TRBV20-1 and TRBJ1-1; the D gene is possibly TRBD1 (6 bases). The CDR3 spans 11 residues. CDR1 is DFQATT and CDR2 is SNEGSKA in the germline V gene (reference sequence). V lost 5 bases, J lost 10 bases, and 14 bases lay in between. The CDR3 spells CSAGGTGRAFF. The CDR3 nucleotides read TGCAGTGCTGGAGGTACAGGGAGAGCTTTCTTT.

This clone has more than one count but fewer than ten. The rearrangement joins TRBV9 to TRBJ1-2; no reliable D call. CDR1 is SGDLS, CDR2 YYNGEE, per germline. V shed 0 bases and J shed 0 bases, with 12 bases lying between them. The CDR3 is 16 residues long. This CDR3 reads CASSVAERRANYGYTF. CDR3 nucleotides: TGTGCCAGCAGCGTAGCTGAACGGAGAGCTAACTATGGCTACACCTTC.

The genes are TRBV5-1 and TRBJ2-3; tentative D call: TRBD2 (7 bases). This CDR3 comprises 18 residues. CDR1 and CDR2 (germline): SGHRS, YFSETQ. Deletions cut 4 bases from V and 2 bases from J, with 23 bases between. CDR3 loop: CASSGESIGGGLTDTQYF. The DNA of the CDR3 is TGCGCCAGCAGCGGGGAATCCATAGGGGGGGGGCTCACAGATACGCAGTATTTT. Together with reference TRBV5-1 and TRBJ2-3, the CDR3 gives the full variable domain: KAGVTQTPRYLIKTRGQQVTLSCSPISGHRSVSWYQQTPGQGLQFLFEYFSETQRNKGNFPGRFSGRQFSNSRSEMNVSTLELGDSALYLCASSGESIGGGLTDTQYFGPGTRLTVL.